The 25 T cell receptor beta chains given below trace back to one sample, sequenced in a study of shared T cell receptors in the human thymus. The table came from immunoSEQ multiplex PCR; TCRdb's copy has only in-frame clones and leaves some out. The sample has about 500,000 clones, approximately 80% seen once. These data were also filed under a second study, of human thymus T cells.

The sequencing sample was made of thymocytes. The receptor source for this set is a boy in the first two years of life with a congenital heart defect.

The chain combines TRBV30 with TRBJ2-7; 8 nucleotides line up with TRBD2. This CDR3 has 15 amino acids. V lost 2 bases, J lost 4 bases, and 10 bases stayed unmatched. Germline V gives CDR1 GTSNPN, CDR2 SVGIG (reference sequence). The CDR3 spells CAWSPSGLVIYEQYF. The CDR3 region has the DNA TGTGCCTGGAGTCCCTCGGGACTAGTAATATACGAGCAGTACTTC.

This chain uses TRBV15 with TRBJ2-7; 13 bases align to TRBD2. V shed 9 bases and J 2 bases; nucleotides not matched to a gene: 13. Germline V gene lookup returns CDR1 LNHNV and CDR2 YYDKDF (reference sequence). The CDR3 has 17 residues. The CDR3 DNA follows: TGTGCCACTGGAGCGGGACTAGCGGGATTAACCCCCTACGAGCAGTACTTC. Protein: CATGAGLAGLTPYEQYF.

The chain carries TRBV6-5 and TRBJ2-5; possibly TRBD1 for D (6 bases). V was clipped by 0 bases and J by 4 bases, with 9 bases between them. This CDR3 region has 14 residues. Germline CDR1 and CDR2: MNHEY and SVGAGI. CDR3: CASSYSSRGETQYF. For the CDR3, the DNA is TGTGCCAGCAGTTACTCGAGCAGGGGAGAGACCCAGTACTTC.

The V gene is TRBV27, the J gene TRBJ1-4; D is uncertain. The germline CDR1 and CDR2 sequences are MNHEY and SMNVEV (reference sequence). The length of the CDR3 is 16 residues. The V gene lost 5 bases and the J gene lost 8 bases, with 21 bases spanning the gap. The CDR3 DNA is TGTGCCAGCAGTCCTTGGACTTTCCCAGTTGGGGAAAAACTGTTTTTT. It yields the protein CASSPWTFPVGEKLFF.

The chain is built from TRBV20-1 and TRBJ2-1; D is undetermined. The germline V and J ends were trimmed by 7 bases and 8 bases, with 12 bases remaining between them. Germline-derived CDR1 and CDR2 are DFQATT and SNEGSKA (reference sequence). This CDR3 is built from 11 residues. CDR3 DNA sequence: TGCAGTGTTCCACTGGGCTATGAGCAGTTCTTC. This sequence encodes CSVPLGYEQFF.

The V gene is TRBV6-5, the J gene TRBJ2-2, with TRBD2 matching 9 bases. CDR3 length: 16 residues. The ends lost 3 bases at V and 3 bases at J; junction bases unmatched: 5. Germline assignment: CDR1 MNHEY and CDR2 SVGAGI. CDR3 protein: CASSYMTSGYTGELFF. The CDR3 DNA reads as TGTGCCAGCAGTTATATGACTAGCGGCTACACCGGGGAGCTGTTTTTT.

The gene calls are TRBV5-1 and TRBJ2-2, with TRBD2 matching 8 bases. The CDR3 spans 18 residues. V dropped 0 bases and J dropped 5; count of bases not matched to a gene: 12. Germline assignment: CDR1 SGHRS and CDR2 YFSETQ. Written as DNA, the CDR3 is TGCGCCAGCAGCTTGGTTCTTCGTCCGGGAGGGGGGACCGGGGAGCTGTTTTTT. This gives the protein CASSLVLRPGGGTGELFF.

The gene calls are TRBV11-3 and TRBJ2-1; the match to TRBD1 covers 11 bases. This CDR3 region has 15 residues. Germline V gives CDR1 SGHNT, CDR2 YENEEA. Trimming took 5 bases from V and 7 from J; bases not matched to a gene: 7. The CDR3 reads CASSPRTGGFNEQFF. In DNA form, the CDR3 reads TGTGCCAGCAGCCCGAGGACAGGGGGCTTTAATGAGCAGTTCTTC.

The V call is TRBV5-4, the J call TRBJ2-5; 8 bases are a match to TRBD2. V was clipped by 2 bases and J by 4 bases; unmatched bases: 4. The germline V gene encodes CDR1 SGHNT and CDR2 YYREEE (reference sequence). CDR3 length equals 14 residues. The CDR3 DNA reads TGTGCCAGCAGCTTCCGGACTAGCCTAGAGACCCAGTACTTC. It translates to CASSFRTSLETQYF.

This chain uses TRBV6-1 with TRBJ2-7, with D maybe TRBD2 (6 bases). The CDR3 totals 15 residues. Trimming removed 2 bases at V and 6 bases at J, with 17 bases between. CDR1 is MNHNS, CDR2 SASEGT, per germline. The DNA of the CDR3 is TGTGCCAGCAGTGAATCCCCGCGGGACCGCCGCGAGCAGTACTTC. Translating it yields CASSESPRDRREQYF.

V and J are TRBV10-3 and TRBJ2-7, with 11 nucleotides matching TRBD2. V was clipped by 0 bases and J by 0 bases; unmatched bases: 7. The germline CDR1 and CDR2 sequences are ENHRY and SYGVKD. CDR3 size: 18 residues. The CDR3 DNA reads TGTGCCATCAGTGAGTCTGGGCTAGCGGGAGGAACCTCCTACGAGCAGTACTTC. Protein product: CAISESGLAGGTSYEQYF.

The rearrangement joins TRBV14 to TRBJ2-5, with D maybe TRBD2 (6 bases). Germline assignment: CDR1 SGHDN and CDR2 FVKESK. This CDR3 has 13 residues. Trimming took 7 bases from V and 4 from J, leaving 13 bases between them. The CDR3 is CASTLGGVETQYF. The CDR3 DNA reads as TGTGCCAGCACCTTGGGGGGAGTAGAGACCCAGTACTTC.

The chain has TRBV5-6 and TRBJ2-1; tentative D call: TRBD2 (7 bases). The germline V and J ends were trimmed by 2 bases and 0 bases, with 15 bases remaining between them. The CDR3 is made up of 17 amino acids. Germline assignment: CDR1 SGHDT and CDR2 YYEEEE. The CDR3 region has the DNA TGTGCCAGCAGCTTAAGGGGGGGTCACAGCTCCTACAATGAGCAGTTCTTC. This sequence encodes CASSLRGGHSSYNEQFF.

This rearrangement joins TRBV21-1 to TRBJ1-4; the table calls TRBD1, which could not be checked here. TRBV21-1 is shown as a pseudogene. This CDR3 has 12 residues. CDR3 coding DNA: TGTGCCAGACAGGTGCTAGAGGAAAAACTGTTTTTT. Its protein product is CARQVLEEKLFF.

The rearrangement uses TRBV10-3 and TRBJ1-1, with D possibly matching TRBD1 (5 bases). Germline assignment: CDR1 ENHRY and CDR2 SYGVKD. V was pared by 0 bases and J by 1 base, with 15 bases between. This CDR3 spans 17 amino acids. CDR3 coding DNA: TGTGCCATCAGTGAGTCAGTCAGGGAGGTGGGGAACACTGAAGCTTTCTTT. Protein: CAISESVREVGNTEAFF.

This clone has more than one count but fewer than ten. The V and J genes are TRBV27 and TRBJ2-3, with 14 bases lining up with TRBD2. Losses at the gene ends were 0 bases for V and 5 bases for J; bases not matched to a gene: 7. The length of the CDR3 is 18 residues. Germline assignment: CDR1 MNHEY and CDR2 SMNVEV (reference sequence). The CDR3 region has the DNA TGTGCCAGCAGTTTATCGTCGACTAGCGGGAGGGCTGGAGATACGCAGTATTTT. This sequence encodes CASSLSSTSGRAGDTQYF.

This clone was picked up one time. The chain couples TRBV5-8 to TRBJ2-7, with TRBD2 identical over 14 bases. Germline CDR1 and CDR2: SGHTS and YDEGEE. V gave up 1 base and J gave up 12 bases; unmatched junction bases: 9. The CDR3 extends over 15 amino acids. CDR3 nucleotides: TGTGCCAGCAGCTTGTGGGAGGGACTAGCGGGAGATCCGTACTTC. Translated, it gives CASSLWEGLAGDPYF.

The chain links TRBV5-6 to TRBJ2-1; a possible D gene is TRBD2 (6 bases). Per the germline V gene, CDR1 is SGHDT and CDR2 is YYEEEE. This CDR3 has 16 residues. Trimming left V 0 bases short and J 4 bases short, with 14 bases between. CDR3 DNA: TGTGCCAGCAGCTTGGCCCCACCGGGACTGTACAATGAGCAGTTCTTC. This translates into CASSLAPPGLYNEQFF.

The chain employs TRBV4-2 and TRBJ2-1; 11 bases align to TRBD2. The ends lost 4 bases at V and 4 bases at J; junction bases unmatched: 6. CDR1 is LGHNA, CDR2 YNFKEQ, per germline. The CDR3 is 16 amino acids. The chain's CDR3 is CASSLRTSGLYNEQFF. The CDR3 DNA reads TGTGCCAGCAGCCTCCGGACTAGCGGGTTGTACAATGAGCAGTTCTTC.

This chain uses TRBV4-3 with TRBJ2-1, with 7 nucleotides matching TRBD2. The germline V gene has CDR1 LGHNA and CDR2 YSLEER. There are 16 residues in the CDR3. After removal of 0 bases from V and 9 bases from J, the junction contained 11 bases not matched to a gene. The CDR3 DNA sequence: TGCGCCAGCAGCCAAGATCCCCGGCGGGAGAACTCTGAGCAGTTCTTC. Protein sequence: CASSQDPRRENSEQFF.

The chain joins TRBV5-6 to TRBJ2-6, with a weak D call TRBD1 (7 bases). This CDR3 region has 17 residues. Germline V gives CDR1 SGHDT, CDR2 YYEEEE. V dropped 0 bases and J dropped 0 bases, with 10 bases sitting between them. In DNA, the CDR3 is TGTGCCAGCAGCTTGGGGCAGGGGGGCTCTGGGGCCAACGTCCTGACTTTC. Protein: CASSLGQGGSGANVLTF.

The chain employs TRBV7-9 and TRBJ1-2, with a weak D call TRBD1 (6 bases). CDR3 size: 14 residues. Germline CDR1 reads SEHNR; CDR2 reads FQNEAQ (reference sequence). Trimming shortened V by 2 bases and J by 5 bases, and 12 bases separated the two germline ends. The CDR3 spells CASSLIGGRYGYTF. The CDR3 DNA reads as TGTGCCAGCAGCTTAATCGGGGGGCGTTATGGCTACACCTTC.

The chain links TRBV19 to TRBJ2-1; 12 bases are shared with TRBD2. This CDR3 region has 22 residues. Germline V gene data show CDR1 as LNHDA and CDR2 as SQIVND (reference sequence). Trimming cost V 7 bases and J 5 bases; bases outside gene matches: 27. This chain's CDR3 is CASIDTGGGELAGGPSNNEQFF. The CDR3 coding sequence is TGTGCCAGTATCGACACCGGGGGAGGGGAACTAGCGGGAGGCCCCTCAAACAATGAGCAGTTCTTC.

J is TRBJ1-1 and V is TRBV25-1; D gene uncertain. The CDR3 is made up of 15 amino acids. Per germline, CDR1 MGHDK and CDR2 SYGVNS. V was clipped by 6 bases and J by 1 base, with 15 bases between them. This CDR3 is CASSLGIWGNTEAFF. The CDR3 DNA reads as TGTGCCAGCAGCCTCGGGATTTGGGGGAACACTGAAGCTTTCTTT.

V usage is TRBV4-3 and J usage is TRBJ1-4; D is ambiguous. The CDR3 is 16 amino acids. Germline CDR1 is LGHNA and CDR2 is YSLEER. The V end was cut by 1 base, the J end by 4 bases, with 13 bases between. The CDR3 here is CASSQGLPGYNEKLFF. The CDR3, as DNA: TGCGCCAGCAGCCAAGGTCTCCCAGGTTATAATGAAAAACTGTTTTTT.